This TCR beta chain appears in the sequencing data of a study of T cells in Graves' hyperthyroidism and ophthalmopathy. Germline V gene lookup returns CDR1 LNHDA and CDR2 SQIVND (reference sequence). CDR3 size: 11 residues. RNA transcripts gave rise to amplified TCR beta CDR3 regions. With the HTBI primer set, the TCR CDR3 went through a first round of RT-PCR. From the multiplex PCR reads, TCRdb called clonotypes with MiXCR, one entry per CDR3 protein. The sample yields 300,000 to 500,000 distinct CDR3 sequences, over 12% seen once. A word on this clonotype: One end of the junction varies from germline; a read error may be responsible.

The sequence derives from a man over 45 with Graves' ophthalmopathy. Material for sequencing was blood. The chain carries TRBV19 and TRBJ2-3; D gene ambiguous. CDR3 loop: CASRLTDAQYF. For the CDR3, the DNA is TGTGCCAGTAGACTCACAGATGCGCAGTATTTT.